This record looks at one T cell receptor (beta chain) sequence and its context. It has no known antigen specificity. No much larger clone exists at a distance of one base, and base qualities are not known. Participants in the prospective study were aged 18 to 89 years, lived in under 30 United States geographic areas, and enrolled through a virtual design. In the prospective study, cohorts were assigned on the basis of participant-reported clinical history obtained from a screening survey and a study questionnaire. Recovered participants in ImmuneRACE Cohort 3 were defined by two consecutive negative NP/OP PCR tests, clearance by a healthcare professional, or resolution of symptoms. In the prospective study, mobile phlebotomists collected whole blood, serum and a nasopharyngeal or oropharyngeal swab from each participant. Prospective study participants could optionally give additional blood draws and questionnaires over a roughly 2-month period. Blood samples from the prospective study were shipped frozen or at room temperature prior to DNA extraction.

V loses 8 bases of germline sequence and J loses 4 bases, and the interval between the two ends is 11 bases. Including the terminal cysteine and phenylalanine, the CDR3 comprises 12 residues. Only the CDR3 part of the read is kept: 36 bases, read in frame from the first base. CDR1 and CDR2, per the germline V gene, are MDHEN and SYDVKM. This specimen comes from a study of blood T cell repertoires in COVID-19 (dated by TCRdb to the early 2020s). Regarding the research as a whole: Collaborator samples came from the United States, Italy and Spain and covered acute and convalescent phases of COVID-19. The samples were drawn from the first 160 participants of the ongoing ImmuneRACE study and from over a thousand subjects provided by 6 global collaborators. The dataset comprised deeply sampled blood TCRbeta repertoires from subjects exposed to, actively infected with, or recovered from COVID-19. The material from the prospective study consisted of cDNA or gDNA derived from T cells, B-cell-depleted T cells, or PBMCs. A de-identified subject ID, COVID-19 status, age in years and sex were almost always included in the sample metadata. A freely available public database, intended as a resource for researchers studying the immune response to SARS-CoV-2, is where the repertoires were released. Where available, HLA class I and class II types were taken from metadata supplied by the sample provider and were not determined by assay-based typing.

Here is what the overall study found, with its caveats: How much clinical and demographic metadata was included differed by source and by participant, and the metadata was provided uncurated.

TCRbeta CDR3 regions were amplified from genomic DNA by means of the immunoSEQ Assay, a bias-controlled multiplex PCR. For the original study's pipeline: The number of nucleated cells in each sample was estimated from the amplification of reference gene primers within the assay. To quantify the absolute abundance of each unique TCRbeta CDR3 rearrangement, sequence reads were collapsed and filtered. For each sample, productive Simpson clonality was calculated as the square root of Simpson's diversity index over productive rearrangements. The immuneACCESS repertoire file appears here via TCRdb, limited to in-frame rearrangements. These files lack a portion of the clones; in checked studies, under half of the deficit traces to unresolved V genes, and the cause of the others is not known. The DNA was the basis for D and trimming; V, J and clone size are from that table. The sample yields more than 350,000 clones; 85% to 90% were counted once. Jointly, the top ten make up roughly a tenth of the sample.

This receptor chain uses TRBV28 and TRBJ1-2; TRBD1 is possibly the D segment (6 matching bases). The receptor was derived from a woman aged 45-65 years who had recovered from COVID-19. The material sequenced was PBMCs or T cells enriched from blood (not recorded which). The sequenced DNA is TGTGCCAGCTGCAACAGGGCCTATGGCTACACCTTC. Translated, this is CASCNRAYGYTF.